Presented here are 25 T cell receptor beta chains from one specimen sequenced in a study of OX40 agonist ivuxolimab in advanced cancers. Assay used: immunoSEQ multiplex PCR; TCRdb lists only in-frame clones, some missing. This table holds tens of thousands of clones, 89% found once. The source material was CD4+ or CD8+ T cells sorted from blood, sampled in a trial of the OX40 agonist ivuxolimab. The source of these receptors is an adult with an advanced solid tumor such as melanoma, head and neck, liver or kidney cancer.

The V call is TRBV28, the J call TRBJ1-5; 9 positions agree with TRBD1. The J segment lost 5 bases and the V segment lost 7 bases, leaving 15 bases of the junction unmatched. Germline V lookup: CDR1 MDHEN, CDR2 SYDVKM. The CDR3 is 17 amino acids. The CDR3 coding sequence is TGTGCCAGCACCAACCCCGGGAGGTGGGACAGGGATCAGCCCCAGCATTTT. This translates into CASTNPGRWDRDQPQHF.

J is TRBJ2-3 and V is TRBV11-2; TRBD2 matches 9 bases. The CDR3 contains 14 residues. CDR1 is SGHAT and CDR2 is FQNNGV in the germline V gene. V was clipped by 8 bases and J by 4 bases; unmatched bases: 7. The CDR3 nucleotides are TGTGCCAGCCGGGCGGGAGGGCCCCCAGATACGCAGTATTTT. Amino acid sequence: CASRAGGPPDTQYF.

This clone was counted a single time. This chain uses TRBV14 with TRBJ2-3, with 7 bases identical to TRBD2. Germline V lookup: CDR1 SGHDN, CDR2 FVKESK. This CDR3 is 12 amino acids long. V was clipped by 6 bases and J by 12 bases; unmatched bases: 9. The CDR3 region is CASRRSGLVQYF. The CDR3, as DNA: TGTGCCAGCAGGCGATCCGGACTAGTTCAGTATTTT.

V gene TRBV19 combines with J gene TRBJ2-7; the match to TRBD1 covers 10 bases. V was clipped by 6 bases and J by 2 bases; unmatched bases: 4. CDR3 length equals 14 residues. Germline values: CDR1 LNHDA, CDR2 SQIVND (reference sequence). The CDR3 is CASSWGQGTYEQYF. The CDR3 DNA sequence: TGTGCCAGTAGCTGGGGACAGGGGACCTACGAGCAGTACTTC. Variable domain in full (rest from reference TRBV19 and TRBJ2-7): DGGITQSPKYLFRKEGQNVTLSCEQNLNHDAMYWYRQDPGQGLRLIYYSQIVNDFQKGDIAEGYSVSREKKESFPLTVTSAQKNPTAFYLCASSWGQGTYEQYFGPGTRLTVT.

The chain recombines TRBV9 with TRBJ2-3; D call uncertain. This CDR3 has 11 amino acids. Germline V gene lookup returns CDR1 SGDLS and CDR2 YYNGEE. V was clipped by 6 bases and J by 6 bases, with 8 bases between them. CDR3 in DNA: TGTGCCAGCACCCCGGGTGATACGCAGTATTTT. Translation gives CASTPGDTQYF.

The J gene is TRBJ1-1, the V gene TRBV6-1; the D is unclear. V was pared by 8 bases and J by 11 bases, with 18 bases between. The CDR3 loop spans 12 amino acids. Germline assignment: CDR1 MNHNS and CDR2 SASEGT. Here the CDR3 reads CASGSGSAKAFF. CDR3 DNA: TGTGCCAGCGGATCCGGATCAGCCAAGGCTTTCTTT.

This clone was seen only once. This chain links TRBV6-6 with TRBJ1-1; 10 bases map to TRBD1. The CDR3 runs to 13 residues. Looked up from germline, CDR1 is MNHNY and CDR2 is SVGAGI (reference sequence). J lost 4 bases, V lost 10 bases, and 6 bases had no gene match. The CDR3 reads CATWTGGPTEAFF. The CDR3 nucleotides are TGTGCCACGTGGACAGGGGGGCCCACTGAAGCTTTCTTT.

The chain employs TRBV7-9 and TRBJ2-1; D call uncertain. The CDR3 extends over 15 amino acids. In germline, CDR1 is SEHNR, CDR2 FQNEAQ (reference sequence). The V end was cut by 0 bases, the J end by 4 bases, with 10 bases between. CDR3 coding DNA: TGTGCCAGCAGCTTAGCGGGTTCGAAATACAATGAGCAGTTCTTC. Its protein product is CASSLAGSKYNEQFF.

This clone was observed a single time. The CDR3 bases are TGTGCCAGCAGCGTAGGATCGTGGGGCTACACCTTC. Encoded protein: CASSVGSWGYTF. This chain links TRBV9 with TRBJ1-2; no firm D call. Between the trimmed V and J ends, which lost 0 bases and 8 bases, there was a span of 8 bases. Germline V gene lookup returns CDR1 SGDLS and CDR2 YYNGEE. The CDR3 is made up of 12 amino acids.

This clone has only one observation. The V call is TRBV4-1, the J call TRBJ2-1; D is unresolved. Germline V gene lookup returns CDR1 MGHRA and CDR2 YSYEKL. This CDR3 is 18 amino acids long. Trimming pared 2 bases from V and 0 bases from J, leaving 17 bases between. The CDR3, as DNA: TGCGCCAGCAGCCAACTATCGGCCGGTACGAGCTCCTACAATGAGCAGTTCTTC. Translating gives CASSQLSAGTSSYNEQFF.

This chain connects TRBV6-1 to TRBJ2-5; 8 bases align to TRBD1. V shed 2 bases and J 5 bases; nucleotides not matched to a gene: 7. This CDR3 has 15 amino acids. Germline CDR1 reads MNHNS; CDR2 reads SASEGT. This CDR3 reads CASSELGRGHETQYF. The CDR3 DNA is TGTGCCAGCAGTGAATTGGGCAGGGGGCATGAGACCCAGTACTTC.

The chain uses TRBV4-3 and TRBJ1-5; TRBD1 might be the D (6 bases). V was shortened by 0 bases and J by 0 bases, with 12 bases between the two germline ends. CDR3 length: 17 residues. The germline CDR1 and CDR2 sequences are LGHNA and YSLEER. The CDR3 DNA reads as TGCGCCAGCAGCCAAGATAGTATACAGGGTAGCAATCAGCCCCAGCATTTT. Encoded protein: CASSQDSIQGSNQPQHF.

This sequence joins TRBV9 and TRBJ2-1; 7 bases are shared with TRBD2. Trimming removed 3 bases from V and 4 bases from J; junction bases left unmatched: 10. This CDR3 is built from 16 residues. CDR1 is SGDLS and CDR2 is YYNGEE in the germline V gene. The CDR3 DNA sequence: TGTGCCAGCAGCGCCCCGTCTGGCGGGGGATACAATGAGCAGTTCTTC. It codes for CASSAPSGGGYNEQFF.

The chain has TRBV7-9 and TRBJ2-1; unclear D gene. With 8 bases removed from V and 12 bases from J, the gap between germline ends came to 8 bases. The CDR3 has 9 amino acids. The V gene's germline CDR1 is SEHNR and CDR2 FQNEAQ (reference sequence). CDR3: CASGPGQFF. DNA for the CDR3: TGTGCCAGCGGCCCTGGGCAGTTCTTC.

CDR3 coding DNA: TGCGCCAGCAGCCGTGGACTAGAGCAGTTCTTC. This sequence encodes CASSRGLEQFF. The chain recombines TRBV4-3 with TRBJ2-1, with D possibly TRBD2 on 6 matching bases. The length of the CDR3 is 11 residues. Germline V gene data show CDR1 as LGHNA and CDR2 as YSLEER. V lost 4 bases, J lost 10 bases, and 8 bases lay in between.

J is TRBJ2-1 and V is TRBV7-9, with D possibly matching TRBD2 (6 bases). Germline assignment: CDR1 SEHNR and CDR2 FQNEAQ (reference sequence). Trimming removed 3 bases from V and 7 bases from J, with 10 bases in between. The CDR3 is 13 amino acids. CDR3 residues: CASSLEGGNEQFF. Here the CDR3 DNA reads TGTGCCAGCAGCTTGGAGGGAGGTAATGAGCAGTTCTTC.

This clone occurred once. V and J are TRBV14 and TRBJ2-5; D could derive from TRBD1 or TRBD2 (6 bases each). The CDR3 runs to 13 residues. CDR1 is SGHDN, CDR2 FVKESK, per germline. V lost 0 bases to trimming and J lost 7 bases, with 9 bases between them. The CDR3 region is CASSQDWGATQYF. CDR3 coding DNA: TGTGCCAGCAGCCAAGACTGGGGGGCGACCCAGTACTTC.

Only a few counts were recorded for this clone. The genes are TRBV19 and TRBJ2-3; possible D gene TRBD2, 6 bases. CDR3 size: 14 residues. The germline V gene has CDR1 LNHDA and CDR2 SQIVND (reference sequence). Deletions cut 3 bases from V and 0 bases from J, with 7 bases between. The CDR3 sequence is CASSMGGSTDTQYF. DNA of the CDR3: TGTGCCAGTAGTATGGGGGGAAGCACAGATACGCAGTATTTT.

As DNA, the CDR3 is TGTGCCAGCAGCTTGTTGGGACAGGGGCTAAGCTCTGGGGCCAACGTCCTGACTTTC. Translated, it gives CASSLLGQGLSSGANVLTF. This chain uses TRBV5-4 with TRBJ2-6; 10 nucleotides align to TRBD1. CDR1 SGHNT and CDR2 YYREEE come from the germline V gene (reference sequence). Trimming cost V 1 base and J 0 bases; bases outside gene matches: 7. CDR3 length equals 19 residues. The complete variable domain, with remaining parts taken from reference TRBV5-4 and TRBJ2-6, reads ETGVTQSPTHLIKTRGQQVTLRCSSQSGHNTVSWYQQALGQGPQFIFQYYREEENGRGNFPPRFSGLQFPNYSSELNVNALELDDSALYLCASSLLGQGLSSGANVLTFGAGSRLTVL.

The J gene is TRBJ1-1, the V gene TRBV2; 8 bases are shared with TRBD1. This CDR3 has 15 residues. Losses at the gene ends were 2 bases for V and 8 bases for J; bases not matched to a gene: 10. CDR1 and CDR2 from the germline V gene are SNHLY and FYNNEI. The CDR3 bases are TGTGCCAGCAGTGAATGGTCGACAGGGGACCAAGAAGCTTTCTTT. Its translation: CASSEWSTGDQEAFF.

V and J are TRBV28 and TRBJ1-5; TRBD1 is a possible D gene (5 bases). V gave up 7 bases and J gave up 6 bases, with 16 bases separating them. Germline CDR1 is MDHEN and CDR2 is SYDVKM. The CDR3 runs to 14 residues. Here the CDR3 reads CASNPTWGLQPQHF. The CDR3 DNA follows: TGTGCCAGCAACCCTACTTGGGGCCTTCAGCCCCAGCATTTT.

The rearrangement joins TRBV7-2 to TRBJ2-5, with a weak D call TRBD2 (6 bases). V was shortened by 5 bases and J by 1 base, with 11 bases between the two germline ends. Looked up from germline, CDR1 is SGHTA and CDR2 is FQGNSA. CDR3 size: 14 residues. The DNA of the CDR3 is TGTGCCAGCAGCCGCGGGGACTCCCAAGAGACCCAGTACTTC. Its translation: CASSRGDSQETQYF.

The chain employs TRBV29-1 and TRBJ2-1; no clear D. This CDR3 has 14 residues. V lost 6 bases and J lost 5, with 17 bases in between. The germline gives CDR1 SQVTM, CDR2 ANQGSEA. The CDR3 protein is CSVVIADGHNEQFF. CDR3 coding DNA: TGCAGCGTCGTAATAGCCGACGGCCACAATGAGCAGTTCTTC.

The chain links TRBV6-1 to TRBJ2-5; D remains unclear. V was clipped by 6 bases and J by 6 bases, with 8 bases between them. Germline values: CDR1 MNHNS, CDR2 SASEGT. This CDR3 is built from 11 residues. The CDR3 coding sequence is TGTGCCAGCAGGGAGATGCAGACCCAGTACTTC. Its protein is CASREMQTQYF.

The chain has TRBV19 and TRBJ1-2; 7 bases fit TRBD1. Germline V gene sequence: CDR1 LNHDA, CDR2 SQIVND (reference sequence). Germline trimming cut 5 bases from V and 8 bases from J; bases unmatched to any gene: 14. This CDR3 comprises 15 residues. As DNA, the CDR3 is TGTGCCAGTAGTCTATTCACAGGGGAATCGAACGGCTACACCTTC. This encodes CASSLFTGESNGYTF. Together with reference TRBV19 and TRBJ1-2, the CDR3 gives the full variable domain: DGGITQSPKYLFRKEGQNVTLSCEQNLNHDAMYWYRQDPGQGLRLIYYSQIVNDFQKGDIAEGYSVSREKKESFPLTVTSAQKNPTAFYLCASSLFTGESNGYTFGSGTRLTVV.